This is a list of T cell receptor beta chains from one sample in a study of cytomegalovirus exposure and HLA in healthy donors. The data were produced by immunoSEQ multiplex PCR, yet TCRdb's version contains in-frame clones alone and is incomplete. The table lists about 100,000 clones, 82% of them singletons. The sample comprised PBMCs. The receptors were gathered from a man between 25 and 39 years old in good health and CMV-seropositive. Both conserved end residues are part of each CDR3. D genes are given only for firm matches. Rows give clone size only sometimes, using once, few, many, or a class for an expanded clone.

CASSEPGAGGETQYF | TGTGCCAGCAGTGAGCCCGGGGCCGGGGGAGAGACCCAGTACTTC | TRBV2 | - | 15 | - | TRBJ2-5
CASSLAGVVNTEAFF | TGTGCCAGCAGCTTGGCAGGGGTCGTGAACACTGAAGCTTTCTTT | TRBV7-2 | - | 15 | - | TRBJ1-1
CASSKQFGTEAFF | TGTGCCAGTAGTAAACAGTTTGGCACTGAAGCTTTCTTT | TRBV19 | - | 13 | - | TRBJ1-1
CASSLRGLTEAFF | TGTGCCAGCAGCTTGAGAGGGTTGACTGAAGCTTTCTTT | TRBV5-8 | - | 13 | - | TRBJ1-1
CASSVLADLSGELFF | TGTGCCAGCAGCGTGCTAGCGGACTTATCCGGGGAGCTGTTTTTT | TRBV9 | TRBD2 | 15 | - | TRBJ2-2
CASSLGTGNYGYTF | TGTGCCAGCAGCTTAGGCACAGGGAACTATGGCTACACCTTC | TRBV7-2 | - | 14 | few | TRBJ1-2
CASTGTGDYEQYF | TGTGCCAGCACCGGAACAGGGGACTACGAGCAGTACTTC | TRBV6-5 | TRBD1 | 13 | - | TRBJ2-7
CASSERIGTAVKPQHF | TGTGCCAGCAGTGAACGTATAGGGACAGCCGTGAAACCCCAGCATTTT | TRBV2 | TRBD1 | 16 | - | TRBJ1-5
CSATGLPSHEQYF | TGCAGCGCGACGGGACTTCCTTCCCACGAGCAGTACTTC | TRBV29-1 | - | 13 | once | TRBJ2-7
CATSRDRTTATNEKLFF | TGTGCCACCAGCAGAGATCGGACAACCGCAACTAATGAAAAACTGTTTTTT | TRBV15 | - | 17 | - | TRBJ1-4
CSSSSSVETQYF | TGTTCCAGCAGCTCATCGGTGGAGACCCAGTACTTC | TRBV7-9 | - | 12 | - | TRBJ2-5